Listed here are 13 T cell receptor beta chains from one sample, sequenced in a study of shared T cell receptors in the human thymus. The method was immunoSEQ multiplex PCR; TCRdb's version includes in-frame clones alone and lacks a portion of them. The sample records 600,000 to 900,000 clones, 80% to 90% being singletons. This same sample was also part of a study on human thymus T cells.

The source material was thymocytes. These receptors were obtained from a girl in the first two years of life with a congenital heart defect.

The CDR3 bases are TGTGCCAGCAGCCAACTAGCGGGGGACCTAAACAATGAGCAGTTCTTC. This sequence encodes CASSQLAGDLNNEQFF. The rearrangement links TRBV7-4 to TRBJ2-1; TRBD2 agrees at 11 bases. The trim removed 5 bases at V and 5 bases at J, leaving 8 bases unmatched. The CDR3 has 16 residues. Germline lookup yields CDR1 SGHVT and CDR2 SQSDAQ.

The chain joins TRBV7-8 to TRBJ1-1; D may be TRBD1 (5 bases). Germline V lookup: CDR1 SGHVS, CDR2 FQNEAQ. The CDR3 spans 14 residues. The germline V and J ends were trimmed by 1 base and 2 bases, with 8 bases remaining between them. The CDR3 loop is CASSLVRTNTEAFF. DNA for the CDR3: TGTGCCAGCAGCTTAGTAAGGACAAACACTGAAGCTTTCTTT.

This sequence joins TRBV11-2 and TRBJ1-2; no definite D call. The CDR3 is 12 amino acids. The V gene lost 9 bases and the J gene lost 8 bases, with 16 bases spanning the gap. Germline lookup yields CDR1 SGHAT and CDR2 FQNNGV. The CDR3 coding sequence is TGTGCCAGATTATGGGCCCAGCAGGGCTACACCTTC. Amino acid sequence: CARLWAQQGYTF. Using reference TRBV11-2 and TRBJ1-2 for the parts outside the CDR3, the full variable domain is EAGVAQSPRYKIIEKRQSVAFWCNPISGHATLYWYQQILGQGPKLLIQFQNNGVVDDSQLPKDRFSAERLKGVDSTLKIQPAKLEDSAVYLCARLWAQQGYTFGSGTRLTVV.

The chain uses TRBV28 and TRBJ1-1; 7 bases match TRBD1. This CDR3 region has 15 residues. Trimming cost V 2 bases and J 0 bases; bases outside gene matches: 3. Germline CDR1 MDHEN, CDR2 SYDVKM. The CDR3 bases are TGTGCCAGCAGTTTACCGGGACAGATGAACACTGAAGCTTTCTTT. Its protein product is CASSLPGQMNTEAFF.

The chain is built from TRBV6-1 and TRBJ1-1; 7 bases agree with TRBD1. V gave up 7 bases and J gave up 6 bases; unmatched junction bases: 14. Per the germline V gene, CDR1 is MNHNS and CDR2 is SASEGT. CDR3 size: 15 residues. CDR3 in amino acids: CASNMDPDRESEAFF. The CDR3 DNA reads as TGTGCCAGCAATATGGACCCCGACAGGGAGTCTGAAGCTTTCTTT.

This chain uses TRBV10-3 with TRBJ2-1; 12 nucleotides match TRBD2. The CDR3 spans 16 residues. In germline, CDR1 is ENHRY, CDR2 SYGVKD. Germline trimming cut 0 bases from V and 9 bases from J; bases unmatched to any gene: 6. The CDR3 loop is CAISESGLAGLVEQFF. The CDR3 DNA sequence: TGTGCCATCAGTGAGTCCGGACTAGCGGGGTTAGTTGAGCAGTTCTTC.

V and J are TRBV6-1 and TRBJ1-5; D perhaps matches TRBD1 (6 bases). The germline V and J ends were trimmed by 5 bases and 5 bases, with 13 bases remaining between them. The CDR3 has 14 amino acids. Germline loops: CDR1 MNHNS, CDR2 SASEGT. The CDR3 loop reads CASSSRGGDQPQHF. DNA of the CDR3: TGTGCCAGCAGTTCTAGAGGGGGGGATCAGCCCCAGCATTTT.

For the CDR3, the DNA is TGTGCCAGCAGCCCAGCCCTCGTCACGGGGGGTTTCTATAATTCACCCCTCCACTTT. Protein product: CASSPALVTGGFYNSPLHF. This chain links TRBV27 with TRBJ1-6; maybe TRBD1 (5 bases). V lost 6 bases, J lost 3 bases, and 24 bases lay in between. Per germline, CDR1 MNHEY and CDR2 SMNVEV (reference sequence). The CDR3 runs 19 residues.

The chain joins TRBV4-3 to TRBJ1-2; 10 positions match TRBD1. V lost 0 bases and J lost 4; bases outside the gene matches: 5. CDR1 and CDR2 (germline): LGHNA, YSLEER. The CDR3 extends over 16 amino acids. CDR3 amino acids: CASSQDKGQGIYGYTF. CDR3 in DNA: TGCGCCAGCAGCCAAGATAAGGGACAGGGGATCTATGGCTACACCTTC.

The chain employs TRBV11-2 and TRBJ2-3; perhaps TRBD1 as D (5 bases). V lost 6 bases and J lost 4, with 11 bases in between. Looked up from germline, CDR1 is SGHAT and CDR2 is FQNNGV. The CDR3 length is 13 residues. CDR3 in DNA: TGTGCCAGCAGAGAACCCAGGGCAGATACGCAGTATTTT. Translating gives CASREPRADTQYF.

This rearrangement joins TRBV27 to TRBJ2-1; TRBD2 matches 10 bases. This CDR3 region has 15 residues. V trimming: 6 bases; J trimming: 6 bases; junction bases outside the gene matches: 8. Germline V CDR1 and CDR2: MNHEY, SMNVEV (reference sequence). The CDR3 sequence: CASRASQRGGNEQFF. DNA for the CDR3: TGTGCCAGCAGAGCCAGTCAGCGGGGGGGCAATGAGCAGTTCTTC.

CDR3 amino acids: CASSLEGIGRGNTEAFF. The DNA of the CDR3 is TGTGCCAGCAGTTTGGAAGGGATCGGTAGGGGGAACACTGAAGCTTTCTTT. The J gene is TRBJ1-1, the V gene TRBV28, with a possible D match to TRBD1 (5 bases). The CDR3 covers 17 residues. V lost 3 bases, J lost 1 base, and 18 bases lay in between. Per germline, CDR1 MDHEN and CDR2 SYDVKM.

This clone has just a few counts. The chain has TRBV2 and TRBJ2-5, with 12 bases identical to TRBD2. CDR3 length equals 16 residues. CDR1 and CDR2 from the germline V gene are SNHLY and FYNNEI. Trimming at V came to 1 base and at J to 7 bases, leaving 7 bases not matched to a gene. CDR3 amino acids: CASSEVSSGGARTQYF. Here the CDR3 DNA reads TGTGCCAGCAGTGAAGTCTCTAGCGGGGGGGCCAGGACCCAGTACTTC. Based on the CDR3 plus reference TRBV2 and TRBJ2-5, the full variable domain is EPEVTQTPSHQVTQMGQEVILRCVPISNHLYFYWYRQILGQKVEFLVSFYNNEISEKSEIFDDQFSVERPDGSNFTLKIRSTKLEDSAMYFCASSEVSSGGARTQYFGPGTRLLVL.